Listed below are T cell receptor beta chains from one sample, sequenced in a study of response to subunit inactivated influenza vaccine. TCRdb re-analysed the RT-PCR reads in MiXCR, keeping a single row per CDR3 protein. Of about 540,000 distinct CDR3 sequences in the sample, under 25% were seen once. These sequences were also reported in another study, on T cells expressing NK-cell markers.

Sequenced material: CD4+ T cells sorted from PBMCs, taken roughly 13 days after vaccination. The receptors derive from a man between 45 and 60 years old who received an inactivated influenza vaccine. The CDR3 runs from the conserved cysteine through the conserved F or W. Clone size is stated in some rows and not others, as once, few, many or a class when expanded.

TRBJ1-2 | . | TRBV6-1 | CASTLGMGYGYTF
TRBJ2-7 | . | TRBV7-2 | CASSLNVAGGLREQYF
TRBJ2-7 | . | TRBV4-3 | CASSQAVRGAPYEQYF
TRBJ2-3 | . | TRBV9 | CASSVGLAAATDTQYF
TRBJ2-1 | . | TRBV24-1 | CATSAEADNGNREQFF
TRBJ2-2 | . | TRBV5-8 | CASLGLAKNPTGELFF
TRBJ1-1 | few | TRBV6-5 | CASSYTGGTEAFF
TRBJ1-1 | . | TRBV7-2 | CASSLTGRRTEAFF
TRBJ1-5 | few | TRBV20-1 | CSARENGPTNQPQHF
TRBJ2-3 | . | TRBV20-1 | CSARGRLAFKDTQYF
TRBJ1-2 | . | TRBV12-3/TRBV12-4 | CASSFRPHYGGYTF
TRBJ2-2 | . | TRBV4-2 | CASSQDAGLPGELFF
TRBJ2-7 | few | TRBV4-1 | CASTPTGGSELPGYYEQYF
TRBJ2-1 | few | TRBV7-2 | CASSLAPGGPYNEQFF
TRBJ1-1 | . | TRBV5-1 | CASSLVGDVTEAFF
TRBJ2-7 | many | TRBV28 | CASRGAGNSYEQYF
TRBJ1-2 | few | TRBV4-1 | CASSQEAGVGYGYTF
TRBJ1-2 | . | TRBV4-3 | CASSQDPRDGYHRYGYTF
TRBJ1-1 | few | TRBV20-1 | CSARDQGLNTEAFF
TRBJ2-3 | few | TRBV15 | CATSRERGPPDTQYF
TRBJ1-6 | few | TRBV28 | CASSLILGQGNSPLHF
TRBJ2-3 | . | TRBV7-3 | CASSFDRGDTQYF
TRBJ2-1 | many | TRBV12-3/TRBV12-4 | CASSFHRAQQFF
TRBJ2-1 | . | TRBV20-1 | CSASLVRAGQFF
TRBJ1-6 | few | TRBV10-1 | CASSDGVGSPLHF
TRBJ2-6 | . | TRBV2 | CASSVARSGANVLTF
TRBJ2-5 | . | TRBV20-1 | CGGTGQETQYF
TRBJ2-1 | once | TRBV11-3 | CASSPTGLNEQFF
TRBJ2-5 | . | TRBV6-2/TRBV6-3 | CASSYTAPGTQYF
TRBJ2-7 | . | TRBV4-3 | CASSRSGTSTKGEQYF
TRBJ1-2 | . | TRBV29-1 | CSVDLTGGIGYTF
TRBJ2-3 | . | TRBV7-3 | CASSPGPGYSTDTQYF
TRBJ1-2 | . | TRBV28 | CASSLSDRMGGYTF
TRBJ2-3 | . | TRBV6-1 | CASRAGTGEADTQYF
TRBJ2-2 | . | TRBV12-3/TRBV12-4 | CASSFSGQNTGELFF
TRBJ2-5 | few | TRBV15 | CATSFTGKEETQYF
TRBJ1-2 | many | TRBV12-3/TRBV12-4 | CASSSSYGYTF
TRBJ2-5 | . | TRBV4-2 | CASSQDYRGQETQYF
TRBJ1-4 | . | TRBV18 | CASSSGTAEKLFF
TRBJ2-7 | few | TRBV20-1 | CSARDPDSFYEQYF
TRBJ2-5 | . | TRBV25-1 | CASSGDRASETQYF
TRBJ2-2 | . | TRBV15 | CATSREGWVTGELFF
TRBJ1-2 | few | TRBV6-2/TRBV6-3 | CASNQDGLGGYTF
TRBJ2-2 | . | TRBV24-1 | CATNRGDTGELFF
TRBJ2-1 | few | TRBV5-1 | CASSLITGTRDYNEQFF
TRBJ1-5 | . | TRBV7-6 | CASSLGGLGNQPQHF
TRBJ2-2 | few | TRBV5-1 | CASSPGQGIGTGELFF
TRBJ1-5 | . | TRBV15 | CATSSMTPPRGNQPQHF
TRBJ2-3 | . | TRBV4-1 | CASSHTTQGGTDTQYF
TRBJ1-2 | few | TRBV6-1 | CASSEYDLANYGYTF
TRBJ2-5 | few | TRBV5-1 | CASSAGTYKETQYF
TRBJ2-3 | . | TRBV20-1 | CSARWDGTDTQYF
TRBJ2-1 | many | TRBV12-3/TRBV12-4 | CASILAGVHNEQFF
TRBJ2-1 | . | TRBV20-1 | CSALDRANEQFF
TRBJ2-6 | few | TRBV3-1 | CASSDGGGANVLTF
TRBJ1-2 | . | TRBV12-3/TRBV12-4 | CASSLWGAKDGYTF
TRBJ2-1 | few | TRBV6-1 | CASSPNPVGEQFF
TRBJ1-1 | . | TRBV27 | CASSLGIRNTEAFF
TRBJ2-1 | . | TRBV24-1 | CATGTTRNNEQFF